This passage covers 28 T cell receptor beta chains from one sample sequenced in a study of graft-versus-host responses after intestinal transplantation. This table comes from immunoSEQ multiplex PCR, and its TCRdb copy is limited to in-frame clones, with some not included. This table has about 18,000 clones, roughly 79% appearing once. Both intraepithelial and lamina propria lymphocytes were released by processing graft tissue. Source: ileum tissue, taken about 430 days after intestinal transplant. The receptor source for this set is a human patient who received an intestinal transplant, so some T cells may come from the graft donor.

The gene calls are TRBV9 and TRBJ2-1; D is uncertain. CDR1 is SGDLS and CDR2 is YYNGEE in the germline V gene. Between the trimmed V and J ends, which lost 1 base and 8 bases, there was a span of 16 bases. The CDR3 is 15 amino acids. This CDR3 reads CASSVSFGARDEQFF. The CDR3 DNA is TGTGCCAGCAGCGTATCTTTCGGAGCTAGGGATGAGCAGTTCTTC. The whole variable domain, remainder taken from reference TRBV9 and TRBJ2-1, is DSGVTQTPKHLITATGQRVTLRCSPRSGDLSVYWYQQSLDQGLQFLIQYYNGEERAKGNILERFSAQQFPDLHSELNLSSLELGDSALYFCASSVSFGARDEQFFGPGTRLTVL.

This chain links TRBV2 with TRBJ1-5; no clear D. The CDR3 contains 13 residues. Germline V gives CDR1 SNHLY, CDR2 FYNNEI. Between the trimmed V and J ends, which lost 6 bases and 3 bases, there was a span of 9 bases. CDR3: CASRAGPNQPQHF. DNA of the CDR3: TGTGCCAGCAGGGCGGGCCCCAATCAGCCCCAGCATTTT.

This clone has a handful of counts. The J gene is TRBJ2-7, the V gene TRBV7-2; D unresolved. Germline CDR1 reads SGHTA; CDR2 reads FQGNSA. Between the trimmed V and J ends, which lost 3 bases and 7 bases, there was a span of 10 bases. The length of the CDR3 is 12 residues. As DNA, the CDR3 is TGTGCCAGCAGCTTGTCCCCCGGAGAGCAGTACTTC. This gives the protein CASSLSPGEQYF.

The chain has TRBV19 and TRBJ2-5, with 10 bases identical to TRBD2. Trimming cost V 6 bases and J 4 bases; bases outside gene matches: 5. Germline values: CDR1 LNHDA, CDR2 SQIVND (reference sequence). The CDR3 has 14 amino acids. The CDR3 region has the DNA TGTGCCAGTAGCTCGCTAGCGGGGGCAGAGACCCAGTACTTC. Translating it yields CASSSLAGAETQYF.

Of note for this clone: The sample has other DNA sequences that encode this CDR3 too. The rearrangement uses TRBV19 and TRBJ1-5; tentatively, D is TRBD1 (5 bases). CDR3 length equals 18 residues. Looked up from germline, CDR1 is LNHDA and CDR2 is SQIVND (reference sequence). V lost 2 bases and J lost 0, with 17 bases in between. The CDR3 DNA sequence: TGTGCCAGTAGTATATGGGGGGGGGACGGACATAGCAATCAGCCCCAGCATTTT. This encodes CASSIWGGDGHSNQPQHF.

The CDR3: CASSRSHGNTDTQYF. CDR3 bases: TGTGCCAGCTCAAGGAGTCATGGAAACACAGATACGCAGTATTTT. The chain is built from TRBV18 and TRBJ2-3; D gene ambiguous. Germline CDR1 is KGHSH and CDR2 is LQKENI. The CDR3 is 15 amino acids. Between the trimmed V and J ends, which lost 5 bases and 2 bases, there was a span of 14 bases.

This clone showed up just once. The chain employs TRBV28 and TRBJ2-7; 10 positions agree with TRBD1. Germline V gene lookup returns CDR1 MDHEN and CDR2 SYDVKM. The length of the CDR3 is 17 residues. After removal of 6 bases from V and 12 bases from J, the junction contained 23 bases not matched to a gene. The CDR3 DNA reads TGTGCCAGCAGCTCAGTCCCGGGACAGGGGTCGGTAATAGGTGGGTACTTC. Translated, it gives CASSSVPGQGSVIGGYF.

V gene TRBV19 combines with J gene TRBJ1-5, with D perhaps TRBD1 (5 bases). The V gene lost 3 bases and the J gene lost 8 bases, with 17 bases spanning the gap. CDR1 and CDR2 (germline): LNHDA, SQIVND (reference sequence). This CDR3 is 15 amino acids long. CDR3 loop: CASSMGGAEDEPQHF. The CDR3 nucleotides are TGTGCCAGTAGTATGGGTGGGGCCGAGGACGAGCCCCAGCATTTT.

The chain couples TRBV6-5 to TRBJ1-2; D is possibly TRBD1 (5 bases). Between the trimmed V and J ends, which lost 5 bases and 8 bases, there was a span of 12 bases. The germline V gene encodes CDR1 MNHEY and CDR2 SVGAGI. The CDR3 length is 12 residues. CDR3 in DNA: TGTGCCAGCAGTCCGACTGGGGGGGGCTACACCTTC. Translated, it gives CASSPTGGGYTF.

The genes are TRBV2 and TRBJ1-5, with 7 bases lining up with TRBD1. The CDR3 covers 15 residues. CDR1 is SNHLY and CDR2 is FYNNEI in the germline V gene. V trimming: 6 bases; J trimming: 0 bases; junction bases outside the gene matches: 5. CDR3 region: CASRGTEYSNQPQHF. CDR3 nucleotides: TGTGCCAGCAGGGGGACAGAGTATAGCAATCAGCCCCAGCATTTT. Full variable domain (outside the CDR3, taken from reference TRBV2 and TRBJ1-5): EPEVTQTPSHQVTQMGQEVILRCVPISNHLYFYWYRQILGQKVEFLVSFYNNEISEKSEIFDDQFSVERPDGSNFTLKIRSTKLEDSAMYFCASRGTEYSNQPQHFGDGTRLSIL.

This chain links TRBV18 with TRBJ2-4; D assignment may be TRBD1 or TRBD2 (5 bases each). There are 17 residues in the CDR3. Per germline, CDR1 KGHSH and CDR2 LQKENI. The V end lost 2 bases, the J end lost 0 bases, and 14 bases lay between the germline ends. This chain's CDR3 is CASSPTGAAQAKNIQYF. CDR3 nucleotide sequence: TGTGCCAGCTCACCAACCGGGGCGGCCCAAGCCAAAAACATTCAGTACTTC.

J is TRBJ1-2 and V is TRBV18; D gene uncertain. Germline V gives CDR1 KGHSH, CDR2 LQKENI. The CDR3 totals 14 residues. Trimming took 1 base from V and 3 from J, leaving 9 bases between them. The CDR3 region has the DNA TGTGCCAGCTCACCACAAATTATGGACTATGGCTACACCTTC. Translated, it gives CASSPQIMDYGYTF.

J is TRBJ2-5 and V is TRBV2, with D tentatively TRBD2 (6 bases). TRBJ2-7 matches the DNA end more closely, so the J call is doubtful. The CDR3 totals 13 residues. From germline, CDR1 is SNHLY and CDR2 FYNNEI. CDR3 loop: CASSGGEIYEQYF. CDR3 nucleotide sequence: TGTGCCAGCAGCGGGGGAGAGATCTACGAGCAGTACTTC.

CDR3 nucleotides: TGTGCCAGCTCACCAGTGGTTGGGGGAACCGGGGAGCTGTTTTTT. It specifies CASSPVVGGTGELFF. The rearrangement uses TRBV18 and TRBJ2-2; D possibly uses TRBD1 or TRBD2 (5 bases each). The CDR3 totals 15 residues. V shed 2 bases and J shed 5 bases, with 12 bases lying between them. CDR1 and CDR2 (germline): KGHSH, LQKENI. Filled out from reference TRBV18 and TRBJ2-2, the complete variable domain reads NAGVMQNPRHLVRRRGQEARLRCSPMKGHSHVYWYRQLPEEGLKFMVYLQKENIIDESGMPKERFSAEFPKEGPSILRIQQVVRGDSAAYFCASSPVVGGTGELFFGEGSRLTVL.

The rearrangement uses TRBV10-1 and TRBJ1-1, with a tentative D call TRBD1 (5 bases). CDR1 and CDR2 from the germline V gene are WNHNN and SYGVQD (reference sequence). Trimming cost V 11 bases and J 7 bases, with 20 bases left between them. CDR3 length equals 13 residues. CDR3 protein: CAYGDGAAVEAFF. The CDR3 coding sequence is TGCGCCTACGGGGACGGGGCGGCCGTTGAAGCTTTCTTT.

This chain connects TRBV15 to TRBJ2-7; no reliable D call. V lost 11 bases to trimming and J lost 3 bases, with 17 bases between them. CDR3 length equals 13 residues. Per germline, CDR1 LNHNV and CDR2 YYDKDF (reference sequence). In DNA, the CDR3 is TGTGCCGTAGGACCCGACTGGGACTACGAGCAGTACTTC. It specifies CAVGPDWDYEQYF. Filled out from reference TRBV15 and TRBJ2-7, the complete variable domain reads DAMVIQNPRYQVTQFGKPVTLSCSQTLNHNVMYWYQQKSSQAPKLLFHYYDKDFNNEADTPDNFQSRRPNTSFCFLDIRSPGLGDTAMYLCAVGPDWDYEQYFGPGTRLTVT.

The V and J genes are TRBV5-1 and TRBJ2-7; D unresolved. Germline V gives CDR1 SGHRS, CDR2 YFSETQ. Trimming pared 7 bases from V and 3 bases from J, leaving 11 bases between. The CDR3 covers 12 residues. The CDR3 DNA follows: TGCGCCAGCGGTGAATCAAGCTACGAGCAGTACTTC. The encoded protein is CASGESSYEQYF.

This clone is a singleton in its sample. The chain links TRBV6-6 to TRBJ1-2; D gene ambiguous. The CDR3 has 13 amino acids. The ends were cut back, 6 bases at V and 4 bases at J, with 12 bases in the middle. The germline CDR1 and CDR2 sequences are MNHNY and SVGAGI (reference sequence). The CDR3 here is CASSPGYGYGYTF. For the CDR3, the DNA is TGTGCCAGCAGCCCTGGATATGGCTATGGCTACACCTTC.

V gene TRBV6-4 combines with J gene TRBJ1-1; D is perhaps TRBD1 (6 bases). The ends were cut back, 3 bases at V and 6 bases at J, with 11 bases in the middle. CDR3 size: 13 residues. The V gene's germline CDR1 is MRHNA and CDR2 SNTAGT. CDR3 sequence: CASSEWGGAEAFF. The DNA of the CDR3 is TGTGCCAGCAGTGAATGGGGGGGCGCTGAAGCTTTCTTT.

The chain recombines TRBV5-1 with TRBJ1-2, with 10 bases matching TRBD1. CDR3 length: 14 amino acids. Germline CDR1 reads SGHRS; CDR2 reads YFSETQ. V was clipped by 3 bases and J by 3 bases; unmatched bases: 2. The CDR3, as DNA: TGCGCCAGCAGCTGGACAGGGGGAGACTATGGCTACACCTTC. Translation: CASSWTGGDYGYTF. The full variable domain, with the rest looked up from reference TRBV5-1 and TRBJ1-2, is KAGVTQTPRYLIKTRGQQVTLSCSPISGHRSVSWYQQTPGQGLQFLFEYFSETQRNKGNFPGRFSGRQFSNSRSEMNVSTLELGDSALYLCASSWTGGDYGYTFGSGTRLTVV.

This chain uses TRBV27 with TRBJ1-6; the D is unclear. CDR3 length: 14 residues. Looked up from germline, CDR1 is MNHEY and CDR2 is SMNVEV (reference sequence). Trimming took 3 bases from V and 8 from J, leaving 11 bases between them. The CDR3 bases are TGTGCCAGCAGTTTTATCTTTTTGCATTCACCCCTCCACTTT. This translates into CASSFIFLHSPLHF.

The genes are TRBV7-9 and TRBJ2-7; 12 bases align to TRBD2. Trimming removed 5 bases from V and 0 bases from J; junction bases left unmatched: 8. Germline CDR1 SEHNR, CDR2 FQNEAQ (reference sequence). The length of the CDR3 is 17 residues. In DNA form, the CDR3 reads TGTGCCAGCAGCCAAACGCCTAGCGGGAGGGCCTCCTACGAGCAGTACTTC. Amino acid sequence: CASSQTPSGRASYEQYF.

The chain couples TRBV25-1 to TRBJ1-1, with D uncertain. The CDR3 spans 12 residues. The ends were cut back, 6 bases at V and 0 bases at J, with 5 bases in the middle. Germline CDR1 MGHDK, CDR2 SYGVNS. The CDR3 region is CASRKLNTEAFF. As DNA, the CDR3 is TGTGCCAGCAGAAAATTGAACACTGAAGCTTTCTTT.

The V call is TRBV2, the J call TRBJ1-4, with D unclear. V gave up 4 bases and J gave up 3 bases, with 12 bases separating them. Germline-derived CDR1 and CDR2 are SNHLY and FYNNEI. The CDR3 has 15 residues. The CDR3 loop reads CASSVFEGPNEKLFF. Written as DNA, the CDR3 is TGTGCCAGCAGTGTTTTTGAGGGTCCTAATGAAAAACTGTTTTTT.

V usage is TRBV7-9 and J usage is TRBJ1-1, with D possibly being TRBD1 (5 bases). Germline lookup yields CDR1 SEHNR and CDR2 FQNEAQ (reference sequence). The CDR3 sequence is 12 residues long. V lost 1 base and J lost 9, with 9 bases in between. CDR3 nucleotides: TGTGCCAGCAGCTTAGGGGGCTTACAAGCTTTCTTT. Encoded protein: CASSLGGLQAFF.

This sequence joins TRBV7-9 and TRBJ2-5, with D possibly being TRBD1 or TRBD2 (5 bases each). There are 12 residues in the CDR3. V dropped 4 bases and J dropped 11 bases, with 14 bases sitting between them. The germline gives CDR1 SEHNR, CDR2 FQNEAQ (reference sequence). In DNA, the CDR3 is TGTGCCAGCAGCTCGACCCCGTGGGGGCAGTACTTC. Amino acid sequence: CASSSTPWGQYF.

V is TRBV6-6 and J is TRBJ2-7; 11 bases match TRBD2. With V trimmed by 7 bases and J by 3 bases, 11 bases remained unmatched. The CDR3 has 16 amino acids. CDR1 and CDR2 (germline): MNHNY, SVGAGI (reference sequence). In nucleotides, the CDR3 is TGTGCCAGCACCCATCATCCGGGACTAGCGGACTACGAGCAGTACTTC. Amino acids: CASTHHPGLADYEQYF.

The gene calls are TRBV7-3 and TRBJ2-7; tentatively, D is TRBD1 (5 bases). V gave up 5 bases and J gave up 0 bases, with 11 bases separating them. Germline loops: CDR1 SGHTA, CDR2 FQGTGA. This CDR3 has 14 amino acids. Here the CDR3 DNA reads TGTGCCAGCAGCCCTCCGACAGCCTCCTACGAGCAGTACTTC. This encodes CASSPPTASYEQYF.